These 18 T cell receptor beta chains were sequenced from one sample in a study of T cells in Graves' hyperthyroidism and ophthalmopathy. TCR beta CDR3 region amplification was performed from RNA transcripts. The primer set for the first-round RT-PCR of the TCR CDR3 was HTBI. TCRdb redid the calling of the multiplex PCR reads with MiXCR, one entry per CDR3 protein. The table includes under 350,000 distinct CDR3 sequences, approximately 13% detected once. Sequencing was performed on blood. All receptors come from a woman in her thirties or forties with Graves' hyperthyroidism.

As regards this clonotype: A clone one base away is much larger, so this may be a read error. The chain uses TRBV29-1 and TRBJ2-1, with TRBD2 matching 7 bases. V was pared by 7 bases and J by 1 base, with 16 bases of the junction left unmatched. The CDR3 contains 17 residues. CDR1 is SQVTM, CDR2 ANQGSEA, per germline. The CDR3 sequence is CSAGTSVIRKSYNEQFF. The CDR3 region has the DNA TGCAGCGCCGGAACTAGCGTAATCCGCAAATCCTACAATGAGCAGTTCTTC.

The chain is built from TRBV7-9 and TRBJ1-4, with D perhaps matching TRBD1 (5 bases). This CDR3 region has 16 residues. With 2 bases removed from V and 3 bases from J, the gap between germline ends came to 13 bases. Germline V gene sequence: CDR1 SEHNR, CDR2 FQNEAQ (reference sequence). The CDR3 nucleotides read TGTGCCAGCAGCTTATTTCAGGGACCGCCTAATGAAAAACTGTTTTTT. This encodes CASSLFQGPPNEKLFF.

This clonotype was seen at least ten times. The chain combines TRBV2 with TRBJ1-5, with D maybe TRBD1 (6 bases). Germline V CDR1 and CDR2: SNHLY, FYNNEI. CDR3 length equals 13 residues. V was shortened by 3 bases and J by 4 bases, with 7 bases between the two germline ends. CDR3 DNA: TGTGCCAGCAGTGACCAGGGGAATCAGCCCCAGCATTTT. This sequence encodes CASSDQGNQPQHF. Full variable domain (outside the CDR3, taken from reference TRBV2 and TRBJ1-5): EPEVTQTPSHQVTQMGQEVILRCVPISNHLYFYWYRQILGQKVEFLVSFYNNEISEKSEIFDDQFSVERPDGSNFTLKIRSTKLEDSAMYFCASSDQGNQPQHFGDGTRLSIL.

The gene calls are TRBV7-2 and TRBJ2-1; 7 bases fit TRBD2. This CDR3 is built from 16 residues. Germline CDR1 reads SGHTA; CDR2 reads FQGNSA. V lost 1 base, J lost 7 bases, and 10 bases stayed unmatched. The CDR3 nucleotides are TGTGCCAGCAGCTTAGTAGGGACTATAGGAAAGAATGAGCAGTTCTTC. Amino acid sequence: CASSLVGTIGKNEQFF.

This clonotype was detected many times. The chain employs TRBV5-1 and TRBJ2-7; 7 nucleotides align to TRBD1. CDR1 and CDR2 from the germline V gene are SGHRS and YFSETQ. The CDR3 has 14 residues. Losses at the gene ends were 0 bases for V and 5 bases for J; bases not matched to a gene: 5. DNA of the CDR3: TGCGCCAGCAGCTTGGGCCAGGGGGTAGACGAGCAGTACTTC. The encoded protein is CASSLGQGVDEQYF.

This chain connects TRBV7-3 to TRBJ2-1; weak D call: TRBD2 (5 bases). CDR1 and CDR2 (germline): SGHTA, FQGTGA. V lost 6 bases and J lost 9, with 12 bases in between. This CDR3 has 12 residues. In nucleotides, the CDR3 is TGTGCCAGCAGTTCACAAGGAGGTGAGCAGTTCTTC. Amino acids: CASSSQGGEQFF.

Concerning this clonotype: A much larger clone sits a single nucleotide away, making a read error possible. The chain combines TRBV5-4 with TRBJ2-5; 7 bases are shared with TRBD2. Germline CDR1 and CDR2: SGHNT and YYREEE (reference sequence). There are 16 residues in the CDR3. The CDR3 DNA sequence: TGTGCCAGCAGCTTGGCGCTAGCGGAGCCTGAAGAGACCCGGTACTTC. This translates into CASSLALAEPEETRYF.

This clonotype was seen ten or more times. This chain links TRBV14 with TRBJ2-1; 10 bases fit TRBD2. The V gene end was trimmed by 3 bases and the J gene end by 2 bases; junction bases not matched to a gene: 1. The CDR3 runs to 15 residues. Germline CDR1 reads SGHDN; CDR2 reads FVKESK. For the CDR3, the DNA is TGTGCCAGCAGCCAGCTAGCGGGAGCCTACAATGAGCAGTTCTTC. Protein sequence: CASSQLAGAYNEQFF.

The rearrangement links TRBV10-2 to TRBJ2-7; D gene ambiguous. Germline V gives CDR1 WSHSY, CDR2 SAAADI. The CDR3 sequence is 11 residues long. Trimming removed 4 bases from V and 5 bases from J, with 6 bases in between. CDR3 protein: CASSANHEQYF. The CDR3 DNA reads TGCGCCAGCAGTGCAAACCACGAGCAGTACTTC.

In the case of this clonotype: A much more abundant neighbour one base away suggests this may be a read error. The genes are TRBV7-3 and TRBJ2-3, with TRBD2 identical over 12 bases. This CDR3 has 15 residues. CDR1 and CDR2 (germline): SGHTA, FQGTGA. J gave up 4 bases and V 5 bases, and 4 bases lay outside the gene matches. CDR3 DNA: TGTGCCAGCAGCCAGAGACTAGCGGGAGCAGATACGCAGTATTTT. Translation gives CASSQRLAGADTQYF.

This clonotype was detected many times. This chain connects TRBV10-3 to TRBJ2-7; TRBD1 matches 12 bases. The CDR3 covers 15 residues. Germline trimming cut 10 bases from V and 7 bases from J; bases unmatched to any gene: 14. Per the germline V gene, CDR1 is ENHRY and CDR2 is SYGVKD. The CDR3 protein is CATEWRGQGATEQYF. Written as DNA, the CDR3 is TGTGCCACCGAGTGGAGGGGACAGGGGGCAACAGAGCAGTACTTC.

This clonotype appeared many times. V is TRBV2 and J is TRBJ2-7; 9 nucleotides line up with TRBD2. CDR3 length: 15 residues. Germline V CDR1 and CDR2: SNHLY, FYNNEI. J was trimmed by 4 bases and V by 3 bases; bases with no gene match: 7. Here the CDR3 DNA reads TGTGCCAGCAGTGACGTGCTAGCGGGGACGTACGAGCAGTACTTC. This sequence encodes CASSDVLAGTYEQYF.

The chain employs TRBV7-2 and TRBJ2-5; D is possibly TRBD2 (6 bases). The CDR3 covers 15 residues. Germline V gene lookup returns CDR1 SGHTA and CDR2 FQGNSA. V lost 4 bases and J lost 1, with 13 bases in between. The CDR3 bases are TGTGCCAGCAGCTCCCGGGGAGGTTTCCAAGAGACCCAGTACTTC. This sequence encodes CASSSRGGFQETQYF.

This clonotype was seen more than once but under ten times. This chain links TRBV20-1 with TRBJ2-6; D unclear. Germline V gene sequence: CDR1 DFQATT, CDR2 SNEGSKA (reference sequence). V lost 7 bases, J lost 0 bases, and 7 bases lay in between. The length of the CDR3 is 13 residues. This chain's CDR3 is CSGMVSGANVLTF. DNA for the CDR3: TGCAGTGGAATGGTCTCTGGGGCCAACGTCCTGACTTTC.

The sample holds one count of this clonotype. This chain uses TRBV20-1 with TRBJ1-1, with 10 nucleotides matching TRBD1. CDR1 and CDR2 (germline): DFQATT, SNEGSKA (reference sequence). There are 15 residues in the CDR3. The V and J ends lost 7 bases and 1 base, in that order; junction bases with no gene match: 9. The CDR3, as DNA: TGCAGTGTCACCGGGACAGGGGATTCGAACACTGAAGCTTTCTTT. Translated: CSVTGTGDSNTEAFF.

On this clonotype itself: A much bigger clone sits one base away, suggesting this may be a read error. This chain connects TRBV3-1 to TRBJ2-1, with no clear D. The CDR3 is 12 amino acids. Trimming pared 1 base from V and 8 bases from J, leaving 6 bases between. Germline V lookup: CDR1 LGHDT, CDR2 YNNKEL (reference sequence). CDR3 in amino acids: CASSQVDYEQFF. As DNA, the CDR3 is TGTGCCAGCAGCCAAGTTGACTATGAGCAGTTCTTC.

There are many counts of this clonotype. V gene TRBV2 combines with J gene TRBJ2-5, with D tentatively TRBD1 (6 bases). Germline V gene lookup returns CDR1 SNHLY and CDR2 FYNNEI. Trimming pared 4 bases from V and 4 bases from J, leaving 16 bases between. This CDR3 spans 15 amino acids. The CDR3 loop is CASSVSQGWGETQYF. The CDR3 DNA sequence: TGTGCCAGCAGTGTAAGCCAGGGGTGGGGAGAGACCCAGTACTTC. Combining the CDR3 with reference TRBV2 and TRBJ2-5 gives the whole variable domain EPEVTQTPSHQVTQMGQEVILRCVPISNHLYFYWYRQILGQKVEFLVSFYNNEISEKSEIFDDQFSVERPDGSNFTLKIRSTKLEDSAMYFCASSVSQGWGETQYFGPGTRLLVL.

This clonotype was counted a few times. The rearrangement joins TRBV10-3 to TRBJ1-1; D remains ambiguous. In germline, CDR1 is ENHRY, CDR2 SYGVKD. The length of the CDR3 is 13 residues. V shed 10 bases and J shed 4 bases, with 16 bases lying between them. The CDR3 DNA sequence: TGTGCCACTCAGACTAATAAGGGCACTGAAGCTTTCTTT. As protein: CATQTNKGTEAFF.